This TCR beta chain came from a study of T cells expressing NK-cell markers. TCRdb reprocessed the 5' RACE reads and reports one entry per CDR3 protein, with no DNA. Reported are about 260,000 distinct CDR3 sequences; the ten largest clones contain 4.2%. CDR3 length: 16 amino acids. Germline V gene data show CDR1 as SGHRS and CDR2 as YFSETQ. V is TRBV5-1 and J is TRBJ2-3; the TCRdb call, TRBD1, lacks DNA for checking. Material: blood T cells: a sorted CD56 or NKG2C T cell subset, CD4+ or CD8+ T cells, or bulk PBMC T cells (not recorded which). The TCR was taken from a woman aged 18 to 75 in good health. The CDR3 protein is CASSPRAQGLTDTQYF.